This T cell receptor beta chain originates from a study of blood T cell repertoires in COVID-19. For the study at large: Specimens from acute and convalescent COVID-19 originated in the United States, Italy and Spain. From T cells, B-cell-depleted T cells, or PBMCs came the material, which was cDNA or gDNA.

How the authors handled the data: Estimates of nucleated cell counts were drawn from the amplification of reference gene primers. Sequencing was performed with immunoSEQ multiplex PCR; in TCRdb, only in-frame clones are kept and a portion is missing. That table supplies the V and J calls and clone size; D and trimming were determined from the DNA. The data contain about 390,000 clones, more than 70% of them seen just once; the ten biggest clones take up roughly 2%. The table lists this clone with a few counts. Sequencing was performed on peripheral blood. This receptor was obtained from a woman aged 60-70 years with COVID-19, enrolled during active disease.

The CDR3 DNA follows: TGTGCCAGCAGCTTAGGGGTCCGGGCCTACGAGCAGTACTTC. It specifies CASSLGVRAYEQYF. The chain uses TRBV7-9 and TRBJ2-7; D remains unclear. This CDR3 spans 14 amino acids. The V gene lost 1 base and the J gene lost 2 bases, with 9 bases spanning the gap. Germline V CDR1 and CDR2: SEHNR, FQNEAQ (reference sequence).